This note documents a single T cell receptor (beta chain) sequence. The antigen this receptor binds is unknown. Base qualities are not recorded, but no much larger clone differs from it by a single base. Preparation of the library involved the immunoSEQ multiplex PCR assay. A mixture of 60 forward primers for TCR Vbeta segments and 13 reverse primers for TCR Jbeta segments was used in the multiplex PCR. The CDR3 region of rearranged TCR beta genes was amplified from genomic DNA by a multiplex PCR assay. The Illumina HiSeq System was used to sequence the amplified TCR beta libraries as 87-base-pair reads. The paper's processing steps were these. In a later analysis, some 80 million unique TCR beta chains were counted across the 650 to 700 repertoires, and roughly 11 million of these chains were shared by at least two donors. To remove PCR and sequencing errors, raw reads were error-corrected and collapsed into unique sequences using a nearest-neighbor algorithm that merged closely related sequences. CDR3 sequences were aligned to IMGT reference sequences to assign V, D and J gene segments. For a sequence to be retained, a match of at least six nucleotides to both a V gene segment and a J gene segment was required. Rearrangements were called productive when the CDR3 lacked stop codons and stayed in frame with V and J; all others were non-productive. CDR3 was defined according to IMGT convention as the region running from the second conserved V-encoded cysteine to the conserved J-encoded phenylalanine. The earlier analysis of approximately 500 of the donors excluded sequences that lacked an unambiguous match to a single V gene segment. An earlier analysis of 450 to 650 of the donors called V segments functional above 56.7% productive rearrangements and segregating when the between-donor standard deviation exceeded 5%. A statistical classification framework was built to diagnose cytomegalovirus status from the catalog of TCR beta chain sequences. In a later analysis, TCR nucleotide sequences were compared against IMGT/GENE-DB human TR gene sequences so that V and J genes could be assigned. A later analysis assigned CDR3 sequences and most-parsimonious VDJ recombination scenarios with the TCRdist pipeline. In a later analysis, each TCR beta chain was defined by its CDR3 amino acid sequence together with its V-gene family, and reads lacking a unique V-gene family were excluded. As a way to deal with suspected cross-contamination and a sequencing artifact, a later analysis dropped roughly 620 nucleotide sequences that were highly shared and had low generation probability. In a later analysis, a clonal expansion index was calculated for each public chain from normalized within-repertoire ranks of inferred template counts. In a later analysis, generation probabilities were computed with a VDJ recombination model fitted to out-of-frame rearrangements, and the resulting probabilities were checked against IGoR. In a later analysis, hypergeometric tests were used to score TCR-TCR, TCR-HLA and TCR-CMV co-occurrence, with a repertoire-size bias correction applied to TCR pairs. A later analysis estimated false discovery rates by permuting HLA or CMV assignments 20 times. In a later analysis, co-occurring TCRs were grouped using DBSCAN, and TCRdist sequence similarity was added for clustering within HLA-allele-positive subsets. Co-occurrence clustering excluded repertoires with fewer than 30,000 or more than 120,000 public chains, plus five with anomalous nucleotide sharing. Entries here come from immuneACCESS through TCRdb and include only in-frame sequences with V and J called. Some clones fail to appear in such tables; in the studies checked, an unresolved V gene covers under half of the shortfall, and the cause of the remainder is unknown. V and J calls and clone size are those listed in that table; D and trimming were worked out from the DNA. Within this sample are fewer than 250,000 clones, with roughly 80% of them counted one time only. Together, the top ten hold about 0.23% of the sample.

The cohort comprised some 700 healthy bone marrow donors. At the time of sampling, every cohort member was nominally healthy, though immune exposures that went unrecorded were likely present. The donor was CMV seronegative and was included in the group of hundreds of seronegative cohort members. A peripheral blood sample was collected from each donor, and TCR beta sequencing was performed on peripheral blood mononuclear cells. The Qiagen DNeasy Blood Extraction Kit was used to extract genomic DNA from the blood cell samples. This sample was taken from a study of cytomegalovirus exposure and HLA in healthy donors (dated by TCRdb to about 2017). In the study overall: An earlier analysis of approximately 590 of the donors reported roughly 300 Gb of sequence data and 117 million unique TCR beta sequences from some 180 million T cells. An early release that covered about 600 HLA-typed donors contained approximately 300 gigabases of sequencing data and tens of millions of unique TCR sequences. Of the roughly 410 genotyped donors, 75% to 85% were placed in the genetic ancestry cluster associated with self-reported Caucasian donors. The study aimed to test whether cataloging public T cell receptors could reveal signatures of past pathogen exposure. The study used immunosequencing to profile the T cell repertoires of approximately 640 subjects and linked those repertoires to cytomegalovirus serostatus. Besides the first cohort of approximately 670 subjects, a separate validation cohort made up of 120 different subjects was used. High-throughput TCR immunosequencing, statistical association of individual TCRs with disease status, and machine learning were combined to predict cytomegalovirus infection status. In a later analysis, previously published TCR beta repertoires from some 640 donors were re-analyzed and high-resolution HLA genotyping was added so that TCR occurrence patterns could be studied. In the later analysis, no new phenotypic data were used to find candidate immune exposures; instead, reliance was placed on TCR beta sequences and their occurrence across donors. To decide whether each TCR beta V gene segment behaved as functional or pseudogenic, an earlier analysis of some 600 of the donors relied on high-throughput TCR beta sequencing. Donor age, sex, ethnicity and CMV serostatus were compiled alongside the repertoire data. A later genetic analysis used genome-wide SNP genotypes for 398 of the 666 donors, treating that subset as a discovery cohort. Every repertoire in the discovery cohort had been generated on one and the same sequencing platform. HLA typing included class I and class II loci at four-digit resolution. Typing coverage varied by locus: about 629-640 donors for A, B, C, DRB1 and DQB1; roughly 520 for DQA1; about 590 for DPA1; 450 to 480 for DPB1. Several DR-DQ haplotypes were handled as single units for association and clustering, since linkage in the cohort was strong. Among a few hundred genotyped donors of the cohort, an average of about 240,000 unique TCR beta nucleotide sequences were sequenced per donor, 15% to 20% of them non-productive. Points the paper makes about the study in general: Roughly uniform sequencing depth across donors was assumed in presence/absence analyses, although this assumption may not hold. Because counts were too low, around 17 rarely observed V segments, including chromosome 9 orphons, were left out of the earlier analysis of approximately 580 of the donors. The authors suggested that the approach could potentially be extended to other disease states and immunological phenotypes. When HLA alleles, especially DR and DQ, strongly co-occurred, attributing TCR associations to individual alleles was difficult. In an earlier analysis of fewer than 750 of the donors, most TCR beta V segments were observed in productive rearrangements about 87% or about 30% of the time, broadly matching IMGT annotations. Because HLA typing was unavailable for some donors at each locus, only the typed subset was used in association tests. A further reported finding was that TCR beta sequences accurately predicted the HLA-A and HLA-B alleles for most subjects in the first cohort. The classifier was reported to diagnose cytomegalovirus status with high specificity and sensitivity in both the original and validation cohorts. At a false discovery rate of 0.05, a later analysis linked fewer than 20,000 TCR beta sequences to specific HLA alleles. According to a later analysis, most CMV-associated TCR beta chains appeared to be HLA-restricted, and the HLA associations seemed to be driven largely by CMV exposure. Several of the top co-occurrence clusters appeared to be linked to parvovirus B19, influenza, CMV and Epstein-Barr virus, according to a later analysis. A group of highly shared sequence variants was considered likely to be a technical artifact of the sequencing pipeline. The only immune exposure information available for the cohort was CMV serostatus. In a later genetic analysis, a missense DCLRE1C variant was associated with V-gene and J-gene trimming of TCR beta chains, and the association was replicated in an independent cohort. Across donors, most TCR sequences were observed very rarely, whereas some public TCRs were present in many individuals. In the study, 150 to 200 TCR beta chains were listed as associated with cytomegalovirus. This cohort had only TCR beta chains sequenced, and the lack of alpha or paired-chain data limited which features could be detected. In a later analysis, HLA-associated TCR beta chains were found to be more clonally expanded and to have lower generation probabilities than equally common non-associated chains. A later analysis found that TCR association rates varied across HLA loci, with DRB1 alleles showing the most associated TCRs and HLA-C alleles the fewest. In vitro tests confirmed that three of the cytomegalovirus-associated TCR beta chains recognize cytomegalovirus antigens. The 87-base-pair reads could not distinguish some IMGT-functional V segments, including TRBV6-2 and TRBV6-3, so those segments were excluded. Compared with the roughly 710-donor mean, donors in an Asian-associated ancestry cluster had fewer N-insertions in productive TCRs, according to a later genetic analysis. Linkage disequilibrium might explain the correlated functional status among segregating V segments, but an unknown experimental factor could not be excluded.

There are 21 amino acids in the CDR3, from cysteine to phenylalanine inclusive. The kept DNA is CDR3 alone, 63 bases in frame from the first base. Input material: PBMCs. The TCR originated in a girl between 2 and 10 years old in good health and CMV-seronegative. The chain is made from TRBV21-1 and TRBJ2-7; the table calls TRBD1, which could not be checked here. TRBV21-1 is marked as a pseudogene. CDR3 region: CASSKDRGPGQGAGCGYEQYF. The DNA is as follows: TGTGCCAGCAGCAAAGACCGGGGACCGGGACAGGGGGCTGGGTGCGGTTACGAGCAGTACTTC.